The clone carrying this TCR beta chain was detected many times. Its antigen is undetermined. The sample is drawn from a study of T-cell memory formation after mild COVID-19. Overall study: Across donors, TCR clusters were largely donor specific. Study results and limitations: The study found balanced CD4/CD8 in clones contracting day 15 to 85 and a CD4+ lean in later expanders. Researchers report contracting CD4+ clones mostly in CM and EM, with CD8+ clones in EMRA.

V was cut by 2 bases and J by 4 bases, with 3 bases left in between. The CDR3 covers 12 residues. CDR1 is SGHTA, CDR2 FQGNSA, per germline. 5'RACE with constant-segment primers built TCRalpha and TCRbeta cDNA libraries with UMIs. MiXCR was run by TCRdb on the 5' RACE reads, yielding one entry per CDR3 protein. The table has around 300,000 distinct CDR3 sequences, approximately 14% seen once. The genes are TRBV7-2 and TRBJ1-3; no clear D gene. The clonotype was recovered from a man between 18 and 35 years old who had mild COVID-19 (a few samples of this study predate the infection). Cell type and time point are not known. Sequencing was carried out using PBMCs or a T cell subset sorted from them (not recorded which). CDR3 region: CASSLPGNTIYF. In DNA form, the CDR3 reads TGTGCCAGCAGCTTACCCGGAAACACCATATATTTT.